The clone carrying this T cell receptor (beta chain) was counted between two and nine times. These data originate in a study of cytomegalovirus exposure and HLA in healthy donors. The CDR3 consists of 13 residues. V was cut by 4 bases and J by 8 bases, with 15 bases left in between. Germline V CDR1 and CDR2: SGHRS, YFSETQ. The PCR made use of 60 Vbeta and 13 Jbeta primers. Only in-frame clones appear in the TCRdb table, and some are missing; sequencing was by immunoSEQ multiplex PCR. The table records about 120,000 clones, approximately 80% of them present only once. The clonotype comes from a woman between 40 and 55 years old in good health and CMV-seropositive. What was sequenced was PBMCs. This sequence joins TRBV5-1 and TRBJ1-2, with D possibly TRBD1 on 6 matching bases. The CDR3 sequence is CASSTYRDEGYTF. DNA of the CDR3: TGCGCCAGCAGCACTTACAGGGATGAGGGCTACACCTTC.